Below, 27 T cell receptor beta chains from the same sample are listed, as sequenced in a study of T cells in Graves' hyperthyroidism and ophthalmopathy. Using RNA transcripts as the source, TCR beta CDR3 regions were amplified. First-round RT-PCR with HTBI primers amplified the TCR CDR3 region. Each CDR3 protein is one row after TCRdb ran MiXCR on the multiplex PCR reads. This table holds 490,000 or so distinct CDR3 sequences, about 15% found once. Sequences were obtained from blood. These receptors all stem from a woman aged 30 to 39 with Graves' ophthalmopathy.

This clonotype was seen at least ten times. The CDR3 DNA follows: TGTGCCACCAGTGAACCCGGAGGGGGAGAGACCCAGTACTTC. Protein: CATSEPGGGETQYF. The genes are TRBV24-1 and TRBJ2-5; D may match TRBD1 or TRBD2 (6 bases each). Trimming pared 4 bases from V and 4 bases from J, leaving 12 bases between. The CDR3 spans 14 residues. Germline CDR1 reads KGHDR; CDR2 reads SFDVKD.

The chain joins TRBV7-2 to TRBJ1-2; no clear D gene. Per the germline V gene, CDR1 is SGHTA and CDR2 is FQGNSA. Trimming took 1 base from V and 3 from J, leaving 9 bases between them. This CDR3 is 14 amino acids long. The CDR3 nucleotides read TGTGCCAGCAGCTTAGGGCCGAGAGACTATGGCTACACCTTC. It yields the protein CASSLGPRDYGYTF. The full variable domain, in which reference TRBV7-2 and TRBJ1-2 provide the parts outside the CDR3, is GAGVSQSPSNKVTEKGKDVELRCDPISGHTALYWYRQSLGQGLEFLIYFQGNSAPDKSGLPSDRFSAERTGGSVSTLTIQRTQQEDSAVYLCASSLGPRDYGYTFGSGTRLTVV.

V and J are TRBV4-1 and TRBJ2-3; D is perhaps TRBD2 (6 bases). The CDR3 length is 18 residues. V lost 0 bases and J 6 bases, leaving 22 bases between the germline ends. In germline, CDR1 is MGHRA, CDR2 YSYEKL. This CDR3 is CASSQDEAGIGSRDTQYF. DNA of the CDR3: TGCGCCAGCAGCCAAGATGAGGCGGGGATCGGGTCTCGGGATACGCAGTATTTT.

The genes are TRBV19 and TRBJ2-7, with TRBD1 matching over 7 bases. The germline gives CDR1 LNHDA, CDR2 SQIVND (reference sequence). V lost 6 bases, J lost 2 bases, and 4 bases stayed unmatched. This CDR3 has 13 amino acids. CDR3 amino acids: CASRAGTAYEQYF. CDR3 sequence (DNA): TGTGCCAGTAGGGCCGGGACAGCCTACGAGCAGTACTTC.

This clonotype was found many times. The chain combines TRBV7-9 with TRBJ2-5; tentative D call: TRBD2 (5 bases). V was trimmed by 8 bases and J by 2 bases, leaving 12 bases between them. The CDR3 is 13 amino acids. The V gene's germline CDR1 is SEHNR and CDR2 FQNEAQ (reference sequence). CDR3 region: CASGRSGQETQYF. In DNA form, the CDR3 reads TGTGCCAGCGGGCGGTCGGGACAAGAGACCCAGTACTTC.

The chain uses TRBV9 and TRBJ1-1, with TRBD1 matching 11 bases. The CDR3 is made up of 15 amino acids. Germline-derived CDR1 and CDR2 are SGDLS and YYNGEE. V was pared by 2 bases and J by 12 bases, with 12 bases of the junction left unmatched. The CDR3 reads CASSVDHGTGGRTFF. DNA for the CDR3: TGTGCCAGCAGCGTGGACCACGGGACAGGGGGTAGAACTTTCTTT.

The chain employs TRBV5-1 and TRBJ2-3; 14 bases are shared with TRBD2. V dropped 5 bases and J dropped 2; count of bases not matched to a gene: 10. This CDR3 has 18 amino acids. CDR1 SGHRS and CDR2 YFSETQ come from the germline V gene. The CDR3 region is CASRPGTSGSLFTDTQYF. The CDR3 region has the DNA TGCGCCAGCAGGCCCGGGACTAGCGGGAGTCTGTTCACAGATACGCAGTATTTT. Combining the CDR3 with reference TRBV5-1 and TRBJ2-3 gives the whole variable domain KAGVTQTPRYLIKTRGQQVTLSCSPISGHRSVSWYQQTPGQGLQFLFEYFSETQRNKGNFPGRFSGRQFSNSRSEMNVSTLELGDSALYLCASRPGTSGSLFTDTQYFGPGTRLTVL.

This clonotype was counted only a few times. The gene calls are TRBV2 and TRBJ2-1, with 11 bases that match TRBD2. The junction had 7 bases not matched to a gene; V was cut back by 6 bases and J by 6 bases. The germline CDR1 and CDR2 sequences are SNHLY and FYNNEI. CDR3 size: 15 residues. The CDR3 spells CASRTLAGGPNEQFF. CDR3 coding DNA: TGTGCCAGCAGAACCTTAGCGGGAGGGCCCAATGAGCAGTTCTTC.

The chain joins TRBV12-3 or TRBV12-4 to TRBJ1-5, with unresolved D. The ends were cut back, 2 bases at V and 4 bases at J, with 15 bases in the middle. CDR3 size: 16 residues. The CDR3 is CASSLSSGRINQPQHF. The CDR3 nucleotides read TGTGCCAGCAGTTTATCGTCCGGACGGATTAATCAGCCCCAGCATTTT.

Comments on this clonotype: It may be a read error: a sequence one base away is much more abundant. The chain combines TRBV6-1 with TRBJ2-3; 7 bases are shared with TRBD1. The CDR3 extends over 13 amino acids. Germline values: CDR1 MNHNS, CDR2 SASEGT. V shed 11 bases, J shed 8 bases, and the junction held 13 bases outside the gene matches. The DNA for the CDR3 is TGTGCCGGCACTCCGACAGGGTGGAGTACGCAGTATTTT. Translation: CAGTPTGWSTQYF.

The table lists this clonotype with a few counts. The chain combines TRBV5-5 with TRBJ2-1; a weak D match, TRBD1 (7 bases). Trimming removed 6 bases at V and 0 bases at J, with 16 bases between. Germline V lookup: CDR1 SGHKS, CDR2 YYEKEE (reference sequence). This CDR3 is 16 amino acids long. CDR3 bases: TGTGCCAGCATTTCGGCGCGGGACAGCTCCTACAATGAGCAGTTCTTC. As protein: CASISARDSSYNEQFF.

CDR3 region: CATSREGLAGGYEQFF. DNA for the CDR3: TGTGCCACCAGCAGAGAGGGACTAGCGGGAGGTTATGAGCAGTTCTTC. J is TRBJ2-1 and V is TRBV15; 15 bases are shared with TRBD2. The CDR3 runs to 16 residues. Losses at the gene ends were 0 bases for V and 8 bases for J; bases not matched to a gene: 2. The germline V gene has CDR1 LNHNV and CDR2 YYDKDF (reference sequence).

There are a few counts of this clonotype. The V gene is TRBV27, the J gene TRBJ2-7; TRBD1 might be the D (8 bases). CDR1 and CDR2 (germline): MNHEY, SMNVEV (reference sequence). The CDR3 extends over 15 amino acids. V lost 8 bases, J lost 2 bases, and 19 bases lay in between. The DNA of the CDR3 is TGTGCCAGCGGGGAACACAGGGGGGGGACCTACGAGCAGTACTTC. This encodes CASGEHRGGTYEQYF.

This clonotype came up many times. This chain's CDR3 is CASSIRTGGTNQPQHF. CDR3 nucleotide sequence: TGTGCCAGTAGTATCCGAACAGGGGGGACGAATCAGCCCCAGCATTTT. The chain combines TRBV19 with TRBJ1-5; 8 positions match TRBD1. The CDR3 extends over 16 amino acids. V shed 3 bases and J 4 bases; nucleotides not matched to a gene: 8. The germline V gene encodes CDR1 LNHDA and CDR2 SQIVND (reference sequence).

The table lists this clonotype with many counts. This chain connects TRBV11-3 to TRBJ2-1, with TRBD1 as a possible D gene (6 bases). Trimming removed 4 bases from V and 4 bases from J, with 23 bases in between. The CDR3 totals 18 residues. Germline values: CDR1 SGHNT, CDR2 YENEEA. CDR3 nucleotide sequence: TGTGCCAGCAGCTCGAATCAGAGGGGGACGGCACCTTACAATGAGCAGTTCTTC. Its protein is CASSSNQRGTAPYNEQFF.

Here the CDR3 DNA reads TGTGCCAGTAGTATAACCGGGACAGGGACCTACGAGCAGTACTTC. Translation gives CASSITGTGTYEQYF. The chain links TRBV19 to TRBJ2-7; TRBD1 matches 9 bases. In germline, CDR1 is LNHDA, CDR2 SQIVND (reference sequence). Unmatched junction bases numbered 4, after V lost 2 bases and J lost 2 bases. The CDR3 is made up of 15 amino acids.

The V call is TRBV28, the J call TRBJ1-4; D is ambiguous. This CDR3 is built from 13 residues. V was cut by 2 bases and J by 8 bases, with 9 bases left in between. The germline V gene has CDR1 MDHEN and CDR2 SYDVKM. The CDR3 protein is CASSLLVREKLFF. CDR3 DNA: TGTGCCAGCAGTTTACTCGTAAGGGAAAAACTGTTTTTT.

The CDR3 reads CASSSPTDYSNQPQHF. The CDR3 nucleotides read TGTGCCAGCAGTTCGCCGACAGACTATAGCAATCAGCCCCAGCATTTT. This chain links TRBV28 with TRBJ1-5, with a possible D match to TRBD1 (5 bases). This CDR3 spans 16 amino acids. Germline V lookup: CDR1 MDHEN, CDR2 SYDVKM. V was cut by 4 bases and J by 0 bases, with 13 bases left in between.

This clonotype was seen more than once but under ten times. V and J are TRBV9 and TRBJ2-7; tentatively, D is TRBD1 (7 bases). The germline V and J ends were trimmed by 0 bases and 2 bases, with 12 bases remaining between them. This CDR3 spans 15 amino acids. CDR1 and CDR2 (germline): SGDLS, YYNGEE. The CDR3 loop reads CASSVGGDSPYEQYF. The CDR3 DNA follows: TGTGCCAGCAGCGTAGGGGGGGACAGTCCCTACGAGCAGTACTTC.

This clonotype came up many times. V usage is TRBV5-1 and J usage is TRBJ1-1, with TRBD1 matching 7 bases. Trimming cost V 3 bases and J 0 bases; bases outside gene matches: 8. The CDR3 has 16 residues. Germline-derived CDR1 and CDR2 are SGHRS and YFSETQ. In DNA, the CDR3 is TGCGCCAGCAGCTCTAACCCGACAGGGATGAACACTGAAGCTTTCTTT. Translated: CASSSNPTGMNTEAFF.

The gene calls are TRBV7-7 and TRBJ2-1; TRBD2 is a possible D gene (6 bases). The germline V gene encodes CDR1 SSHAT and CDR2 FNYEAQ (reference sequence). CDR3 length: 14 residues. CDR3: CASGPWTSPNEQFF. The CDR3 bases are TGTGCTAGCGGACCTTGGACATCACCCAATGAGCAGTTCTTC.

This clonotype was observed many times. Here the CDR3 DNA reads TGCGCCAGCAGCCATGCCGGGACAAACAATCAGCCCCAGCATTTT. Its protein is CASSHAGTNNQPQHF. The chain couples TRBV4-1 to TRBJ1-5; maybe TRBD1 (6 bases). Germline V gene sequence: CDR1 MGHRA, CDR2 YSYEKL. Trimming took 3 bases from V and 3 from J, leaving 12 bases between them. The CDR3 is 15 amino acids.

In this sample, this clonotype turned up a few times. The missing conserved phenylalanine or tryptophan at the end of this CDR3 makes a read error likely. The rearrangement links TRBV6-4 to TRBJ1-1; D not resolved. V shed 6 bases and J shed 2 bases, with 10 bases lying between them. CDR3 length equals 13 residues. Germline V gene lookup returns CDR1 MRHNA and CDR2 SNTAGT. CDR3 sequence: CASRDPPNTEAFL. CDR3 nucleotides: TGTGCCAGCAGGGACCCCCCAAACACTGAAGCTTTCCTT.

This clonotype has a count of ten or more. The chain has TRBV28 and TRBJ2-7, with 13 bases fitting TRBD2. This CDR3 has 16 residues. Per germline, CDR1 MDHEN and CDR2 SYDVKM. V lost 6 bases and J lost 6; bases outside the gene matches: 11. In DNA form, the CDR3 reads TGTGCCAGCAGCTTGATCGGACTAGCGGGAGTTGGCGAGCAGTACTTC. It translates to CASSLIGLAGVGEQYF.

This clonotype showed up many times. The J gene is TRBJ1-5, the V gene TRBV10-3; D unclear. Germline CDR1 and CDR2: ENHRY and SYGVKD. This CDR3 has 15 amino acids. V lost 2 bases to trimming and J lost 2 bases, with 10 bases between them. The CDR3 coding sequence is TGTGCCATCAGTGAGCGTGAGTCGGGCAATCAGCCCCAGCATTTT. Translating gives CAISERESGNQPQHF.

This clonotype was recorded many times. The rearrangement joins TRBV28 to TRBJ2-3; tentative D call: TRBD1 (6 bases). The CDR3 has 16 amino acids. Trimming pared 2 bases from V and 0 bases from J, leaving 12 bases between. Germline CDR1 and CDR2: MDHEN and SYDVKM. For the CDR3, the DNA is TGTGCCAGCAGTTTAGGGGGCCCTCCTAGCACAGATACGCAGTATTTT. This encodes CASSLGGPPSTDTQYF.

In its sample, this clonotype was seen once. The chain couples TRBV6-2 or TRBV6-3 to TRBJ1-2; 7 nucleotides line up with TRBD1. With 4 bases clipped from V and 0 bases from J, the junction kept 5 bases outside the gene matches. The V gene's germline CDR1 is MNHEY and CDR2 SVGEGT. The CDR3 extends over 15 amino acids. The DNA of the CDR3 is TGTGCCAGCAGTTTTCCAACAGGGGCTAACTATGGCTACACCTTC. Its translation: CASSFPTGANYGYTF.